This T cell receptor (beta chain) was identified in a study of T cell responses to AZD1222 COVID-19 vaccine. Across the study: Pooling was applied to second doses at about 4 or about 12 weeks.

CDR1 and CDR2 (germline): MNHEY, SVGAGI. The V end lost 5 bases, the J end lost 4 bases, and 3 bases lay between the germline ends. This CDR3 has 11 amino acids. Here immunoSEQ multiplex PCR was the method, and the copy in TCRdb shows in-frame clones only, minus some. The sample lists approximately 120,000 clones; approximately 90% were seen once. The TCR comes from an adult in good health. The sequencing used peripheral blood, collected on day 0 of AZD1222 vaccination. The chain joins TRBV6-5 to TRBJ2-1, with D uncertain. The DNA for the CDR3 is TGTGCCAGCAGTCGTTACAATGAGCAGTTCTTC. Protein: CASSRYNEQFF.